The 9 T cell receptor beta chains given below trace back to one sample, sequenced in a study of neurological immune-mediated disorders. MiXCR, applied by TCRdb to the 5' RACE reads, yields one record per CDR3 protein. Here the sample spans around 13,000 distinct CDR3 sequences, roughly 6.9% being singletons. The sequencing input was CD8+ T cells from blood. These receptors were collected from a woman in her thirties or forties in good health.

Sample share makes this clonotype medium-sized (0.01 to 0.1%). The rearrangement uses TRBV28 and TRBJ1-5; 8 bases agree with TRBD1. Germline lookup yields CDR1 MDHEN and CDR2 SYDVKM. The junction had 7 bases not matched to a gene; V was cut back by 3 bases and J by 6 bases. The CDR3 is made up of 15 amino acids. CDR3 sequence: CASSFEDRAGQPQHF. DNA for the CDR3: TGTGCCAGCAGTTTCGAGGACAGGGCCGGTCAGCCCCAGCATTTT.

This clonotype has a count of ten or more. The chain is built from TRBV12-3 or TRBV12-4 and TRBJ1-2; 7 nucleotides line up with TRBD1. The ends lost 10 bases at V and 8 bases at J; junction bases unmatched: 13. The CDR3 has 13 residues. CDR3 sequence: CATFPGTDGGYTF. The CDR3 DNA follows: TGTGCCACCTTTCCCGGGACAGATGGGGGCTACACCTTC.

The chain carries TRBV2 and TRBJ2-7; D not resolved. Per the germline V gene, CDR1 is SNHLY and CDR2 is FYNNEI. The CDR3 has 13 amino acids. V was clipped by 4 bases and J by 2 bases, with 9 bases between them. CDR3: CASSAMTAYEQYF. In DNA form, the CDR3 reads TGTGCCAGCAGTGCAATGACGGCCTACGAGCAGTACTTC.

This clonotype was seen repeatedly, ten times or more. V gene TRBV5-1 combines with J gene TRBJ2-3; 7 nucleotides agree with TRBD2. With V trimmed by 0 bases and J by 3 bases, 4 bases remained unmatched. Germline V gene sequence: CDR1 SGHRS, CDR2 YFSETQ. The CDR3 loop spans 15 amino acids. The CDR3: CASSLAGGGTDTQYF. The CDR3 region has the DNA TGCGCCAGCAGCTTGGCGGGAGGCGGGACAGATACGCAGTATTTT. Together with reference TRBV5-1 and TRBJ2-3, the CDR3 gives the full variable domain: KAGVTQTPRYLIKTRGQQVTLSCSPISGHRSVSWYQQTPGQGLQFLFEYFSETQRNKGNFPGRFSGRQFSNSRSEMNVSTLELGDSALYLCASSLAGGGTDTQYFGPGTRLTVL.

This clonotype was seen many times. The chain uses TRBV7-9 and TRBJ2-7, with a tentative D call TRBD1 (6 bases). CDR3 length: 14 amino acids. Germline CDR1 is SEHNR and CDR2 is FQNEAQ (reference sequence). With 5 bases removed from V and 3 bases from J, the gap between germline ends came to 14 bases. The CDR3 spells CASSATGQVYEQYF. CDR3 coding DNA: TGTGCCAGCAGCGCAACGGGACAAGTCTACGAGCAGTACTTC.

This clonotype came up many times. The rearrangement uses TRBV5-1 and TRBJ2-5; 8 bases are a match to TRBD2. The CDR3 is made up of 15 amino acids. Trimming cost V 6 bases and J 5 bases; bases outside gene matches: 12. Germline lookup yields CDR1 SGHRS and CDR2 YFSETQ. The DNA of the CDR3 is TGCGCCAGCAACGGCGCGGGGGGAGGTTCGGAGACCCAGTACTTC. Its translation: CASNGAGGGSETQYF. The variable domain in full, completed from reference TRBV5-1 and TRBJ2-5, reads KAGVTQTPRYLIKTRGQQVTLSCSPISGHRSVSWYQQTPGQGLQFLFEYFSETQRNKGNFPGRFSGRQFSNSRSEMNVSTLELGDSALYLCASNGAGGGSETQYFGPGTRLLVL.

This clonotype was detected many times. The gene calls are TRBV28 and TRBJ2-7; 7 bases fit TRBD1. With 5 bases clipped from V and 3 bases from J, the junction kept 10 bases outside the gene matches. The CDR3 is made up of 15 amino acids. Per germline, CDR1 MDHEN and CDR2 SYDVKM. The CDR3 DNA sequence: TGTGCCAGCAGTACCCGGGACAGCCCATTCTACGAGCAGTACTTC. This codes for CASSTRDSPFYEQYF. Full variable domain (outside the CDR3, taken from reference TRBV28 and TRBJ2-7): DVKVTQSSRYLVKRTGEKVFLECVQDMDHENMFWYRQDPGLGLRLIYFSYDVKMKEKGDIPEGYSVSREKKERFSLILESASTNQTSMYLCASSTRDSPFYEQYFGPGTRLTVT.

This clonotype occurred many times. DNA for the CDR3: TGTGCCAGCAGCTTCCTTCAGCAGCCGGGAAACACCATATATTTT. This gives the protein CASSFLQQPGNTIYF. This rearrangement joins TRBV7-9 to TRBJ1-3; no firm D call. V was shortened by 3 bases and J by 4 bases, with 13 bases between the two germline ends. The CDR3 extends over 15 amino acids. The germline V gene encodes CDR1 SEHNR and CDR2 FQNEAQ (reference sequence).

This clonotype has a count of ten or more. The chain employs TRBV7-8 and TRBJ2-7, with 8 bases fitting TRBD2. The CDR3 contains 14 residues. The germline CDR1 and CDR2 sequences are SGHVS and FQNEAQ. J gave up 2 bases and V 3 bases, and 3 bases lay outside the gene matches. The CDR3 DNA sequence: TGTGCCAGCAGCTTCGGGGGGGAAGCCTACGAGCAGTACTTC. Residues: CASSFGGEAYEQYF.